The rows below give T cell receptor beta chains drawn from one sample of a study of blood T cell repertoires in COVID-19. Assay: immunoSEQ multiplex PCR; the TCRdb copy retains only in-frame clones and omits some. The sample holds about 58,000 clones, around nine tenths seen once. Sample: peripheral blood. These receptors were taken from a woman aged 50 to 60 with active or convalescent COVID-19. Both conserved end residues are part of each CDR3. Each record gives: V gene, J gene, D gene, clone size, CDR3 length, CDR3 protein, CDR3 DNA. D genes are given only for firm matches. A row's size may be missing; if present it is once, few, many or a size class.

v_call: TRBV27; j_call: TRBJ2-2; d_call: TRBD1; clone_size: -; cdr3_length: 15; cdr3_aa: CASTRDRGITGELFF; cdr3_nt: TGTGCCAGCACCCGGGACAGGGGGATTACCGGGGAGCTGTTTTTT
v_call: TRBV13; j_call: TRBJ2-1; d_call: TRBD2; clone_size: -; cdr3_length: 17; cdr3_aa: CASTRARGLAGSNEQFF; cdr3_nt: TGTGCCAGCACCCGGGCCCGGGGACTAGCGGGAAGCAATGAGCAGTTCTTC
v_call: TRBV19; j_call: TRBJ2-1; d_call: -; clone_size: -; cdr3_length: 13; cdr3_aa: CASKDQGFGEQFF; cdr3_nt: TGTGCCAGTAAGGATCAGGGGTTTGGTGAGCAGTTCTTC
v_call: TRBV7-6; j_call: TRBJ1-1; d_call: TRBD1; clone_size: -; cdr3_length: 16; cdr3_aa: CASSLTGGAGNTEAFF; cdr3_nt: TGTGCCAGCAGTCTTACAGGGGGCGCGGGGAACACTGAAGCTTTCTTT
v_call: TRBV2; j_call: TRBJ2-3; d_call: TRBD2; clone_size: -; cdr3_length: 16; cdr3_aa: CASRSRGGGMTDTQYF; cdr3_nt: TGTGCCAGCAGGTCCCGCGGGGGTGGTATGACAGATACGCAGTATTTT
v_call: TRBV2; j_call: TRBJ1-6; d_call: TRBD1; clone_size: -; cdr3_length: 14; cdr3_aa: CASRRTGVNSPLHF; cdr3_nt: TGTGCCAGCAGACGAACAGGGGTGAATTCACCCCTCCACTTT
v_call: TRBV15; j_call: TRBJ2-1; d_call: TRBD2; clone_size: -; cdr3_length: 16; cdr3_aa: CATSRSGLAAYNEQFF; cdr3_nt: TGTGCCACCAGCAGATCGGGACTAGCGGCCTACAATGAGCAGTTCTTC
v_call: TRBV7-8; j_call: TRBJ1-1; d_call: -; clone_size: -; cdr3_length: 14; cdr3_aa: CASSLGPGGTEAFF; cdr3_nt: TGTGCCAGCAGCTTAGGGCCCGGGGGCACTGAAGCTTTCTTT
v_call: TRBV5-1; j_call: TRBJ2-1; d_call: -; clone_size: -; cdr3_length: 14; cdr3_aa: CASSSYFSPDEQFF; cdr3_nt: TGCGCCAGCAGCTCCTATTTTTCCCCGGATGAGCAGTTCTTC
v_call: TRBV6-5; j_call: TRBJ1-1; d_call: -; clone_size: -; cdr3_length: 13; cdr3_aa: CASKPQASPEAFF; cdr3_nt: TGTGCCAGCAAGCCACAGGCGTCCCCTGAAGCTTTCTTT
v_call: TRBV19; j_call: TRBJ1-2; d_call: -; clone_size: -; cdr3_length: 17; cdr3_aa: CASQVSGWEGSNYGYTF; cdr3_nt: TGTGCCAGTCAAGTATCGGGATGGGAGGGTTCAAACTATGGCTACACCTTC
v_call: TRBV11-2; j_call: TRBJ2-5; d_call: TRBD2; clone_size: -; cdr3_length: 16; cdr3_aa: CASSPRTSSKSETQYF; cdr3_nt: TGTGCCAGCAGCCCCCGGACTAGCTCCAAGTCGGAGACCCAGTACTTC
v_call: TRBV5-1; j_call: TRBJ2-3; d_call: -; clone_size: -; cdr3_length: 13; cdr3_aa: CASSFRGSDTQYF; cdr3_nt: TGCGCCAGCAGCTTTCGAGGGTCAGATACGCAGTATTTT
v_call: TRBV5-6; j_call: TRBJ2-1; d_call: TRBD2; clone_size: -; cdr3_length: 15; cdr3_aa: CASSSGLASRGEQFF; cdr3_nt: TGTGCCAGCAGCTCTGGACTAGCGTCAAGGGGTGAGCAGTTCTTC
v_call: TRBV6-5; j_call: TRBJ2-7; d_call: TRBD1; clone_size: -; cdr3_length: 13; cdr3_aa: CASSPTGVGEQYF; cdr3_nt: TGTGCCAGCAGCCCCACAGGGGTGGGCGAGCAGTACTTC
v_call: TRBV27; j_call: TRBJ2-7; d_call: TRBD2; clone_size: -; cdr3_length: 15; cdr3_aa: CASSLSPGTSHEQYF; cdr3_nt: TGTGCCAGCAGTTTATCCCCCGGGACTAGCCACGAGCAGTACTTC
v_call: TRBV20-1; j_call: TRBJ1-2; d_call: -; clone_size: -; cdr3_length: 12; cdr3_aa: CSASSLQGGYTF; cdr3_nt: TGCAGTGCTAGTTCCCTTCAGGGGGGCTACACCTTC
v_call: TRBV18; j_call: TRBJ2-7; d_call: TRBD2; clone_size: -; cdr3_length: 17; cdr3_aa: CASSPSAGRASSYEQYF; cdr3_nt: TGTGCCAGCTCACCCTCGGCGGGGAGGGCCAGCTCCTACGAGCAGTACTTC
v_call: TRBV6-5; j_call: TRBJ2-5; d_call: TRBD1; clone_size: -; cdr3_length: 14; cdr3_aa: CASTGFRGMETQYF; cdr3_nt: TGTGCCAGCACCGGTTTCAGGGGGATGGAGACCCAGTACTTC
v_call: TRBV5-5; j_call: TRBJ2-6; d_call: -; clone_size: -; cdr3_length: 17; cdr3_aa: CASSLGRAISGANVLTF; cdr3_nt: TGTGCCAGCAGCTTGGGCAGGGCAATATCTGGGGCCAACGTCCTGACTTTC
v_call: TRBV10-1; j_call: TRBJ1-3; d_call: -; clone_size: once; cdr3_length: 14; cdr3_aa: CASSESTGRNTIYF; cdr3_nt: TGCGCCAGCAGTGAGTCGACAGGACGAAACACCATATATTTT
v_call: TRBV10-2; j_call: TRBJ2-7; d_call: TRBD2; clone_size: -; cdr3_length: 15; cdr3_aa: CASSDATSGSYEQYF; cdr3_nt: TGCGCCAGCAGTGATGCGACTAGCGGGAGTTACGAGCAGTACTTC
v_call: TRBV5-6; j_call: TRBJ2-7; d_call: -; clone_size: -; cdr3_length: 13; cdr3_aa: CASSLGRSYEQYF; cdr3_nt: TGTGCCAGCAGCTTGGGGCGGAGCTACGAGCAGTACTTC
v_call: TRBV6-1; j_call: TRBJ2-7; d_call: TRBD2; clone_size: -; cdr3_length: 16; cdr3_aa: CASSDSTSGRGYEQYF; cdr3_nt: TGTGCCAGCAGTGATTCGACTAGCGGGAGAGGGTACGAGCAGTACTTC
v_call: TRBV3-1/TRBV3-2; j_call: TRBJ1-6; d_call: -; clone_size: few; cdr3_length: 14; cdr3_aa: CASSQGRGNSPLHF; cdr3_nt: TGTGCCAGCAGCCAAGGTAGGGGGAATTCACCCCTCCACTTT
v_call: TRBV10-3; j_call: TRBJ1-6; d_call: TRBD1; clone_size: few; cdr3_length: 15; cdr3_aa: CAIGGQGASYSPLHF; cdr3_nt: TGTGCCATCGGAGGACAGGGGGCGTCCTATTCACCCCTCCACTTT
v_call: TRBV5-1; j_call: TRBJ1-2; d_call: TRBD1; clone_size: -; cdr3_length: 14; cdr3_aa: CASRSDRGTYGYTF; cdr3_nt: TGCGCCAGCAGGAGTGACAGGGGCACCTATGGCTACACCTTC
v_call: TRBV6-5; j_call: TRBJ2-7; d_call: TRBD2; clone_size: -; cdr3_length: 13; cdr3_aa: CASSGGGRGFRYF; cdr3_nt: TGTGCCAGCTCTGGGGGCGGGAGGGGATTTCGGTACTTC
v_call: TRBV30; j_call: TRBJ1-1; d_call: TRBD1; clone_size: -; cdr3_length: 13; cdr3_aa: CASARQGPTEAFF; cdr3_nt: TGTGCCTCTGCCAGACAGGGACCCACTGAAGCTTTCTTT
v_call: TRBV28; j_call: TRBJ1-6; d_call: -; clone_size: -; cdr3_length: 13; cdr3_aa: CASKEGYNSPLHF; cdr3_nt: TGTGCCAGCAAGGAGGGTTACAATTCACCCCTCCACTTT
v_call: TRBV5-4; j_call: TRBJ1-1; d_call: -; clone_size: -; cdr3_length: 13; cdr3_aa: CASTLGGDTEAFF; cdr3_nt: TGTGCCAGCACCCTCGGGGGGGATACTGAAGCTTTCTTT
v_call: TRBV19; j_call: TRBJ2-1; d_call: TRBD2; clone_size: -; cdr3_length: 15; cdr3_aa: CASSITSGAYNEQFF; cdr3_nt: TGTGCCAGTAGTATAACTAGCGGGGCATACAATGAGCAGTTCTTC
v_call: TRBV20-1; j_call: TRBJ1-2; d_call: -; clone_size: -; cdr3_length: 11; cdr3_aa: CSAPDSYGYTF; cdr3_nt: TGCAGTGCCCCGGACAGTTATGGCTACACCTTC
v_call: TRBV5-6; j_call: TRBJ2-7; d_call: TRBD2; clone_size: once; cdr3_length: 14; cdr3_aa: CASSFGRRSYEQYF; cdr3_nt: TGTGCCAGCAGCTTCGGGAGGAGGTCCTACGAGCAGTACTTC
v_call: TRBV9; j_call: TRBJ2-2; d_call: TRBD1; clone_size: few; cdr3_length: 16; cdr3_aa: CASSVPRQGGTGELFF; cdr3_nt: TGTGCCAGCAGCGTCCCCAGACAGGGTGGGACCGGGGAGCTGTTTTTT
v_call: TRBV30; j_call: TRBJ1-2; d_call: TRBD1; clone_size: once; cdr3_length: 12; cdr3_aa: CAWSGTENGYTF; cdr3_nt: TGTGCCTGGAGCGGGACAGAGAATGGCTACACCTTC
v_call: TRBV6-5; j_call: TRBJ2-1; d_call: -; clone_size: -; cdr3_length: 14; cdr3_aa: CASSETGDLGEQFF; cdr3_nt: TGTGCCAGCAGCGAGACGGGAGATCTGGGGGAGCAGTTCTTC
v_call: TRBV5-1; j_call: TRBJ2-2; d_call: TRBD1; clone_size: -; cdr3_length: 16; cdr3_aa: CASRKTGTGNTGELFF; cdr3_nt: TGCGCCAGCAGGAAGACCGGGACAGGGAACACCGGGGAGCTGTTTTTT
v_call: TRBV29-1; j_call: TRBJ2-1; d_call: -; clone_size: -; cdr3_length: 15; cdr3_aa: CSVVPGSVGGGEQFF; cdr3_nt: TGCAGCGTTGTCCCGGGCTCGGTAGGGGGGGGTGAGCAGTTCTTC